This T cell receptor (beta chain) stems from a study of OX40 agonist ivuxolimab in advanced cancers. The CDR3 is made up of 15 amino acids. The V end lost 5 bases, the J end lost 2 bases, and 16 bases lay between the germline ends. The germline gives CDR1 SNHLY, CDR2 FYNNEI. Repertoires were generated with immunoSEQ multiplex PCR, while TCRdb's copy carries only in-frame clones and drops some. The data hold 90,000 or so clones, with approximately 90% observed a single time. The sample was CD4+ or CD8+ T cells sorted from blood, taken in a trial of the OX40 agonist ivuxolimab. This chain uses TRBV2 with TRBJ2-7, with D perhaps matching TRBD1 (6 bases). The TCR sequence derives from an adult with an advanced solid tumor such as melanoma, head and neck, liver or kidney cancer. DNA for the CDR3: TGTGCCAGCAGTCGAATAAACAGGGACGCCTACGAGCAGTACTTC. It specifies CASSRINRDAYEQYF.